This TCR beta chain was recorded in a study of blood T cell repertoires in COVID-19. Looking at the study overall: The United States, Italy and Spain were the sources of the acute and convalescent COVID-19 samples.

Sequencing used immunoSEQ multiplex PCR; TCRdb keeps in-frame clones, though not all of them. Of approximately 180,000 clones listed, approximately 83% are singletons. Germline lookup yields CDR1 MNHEY and CDR2 SMNVEV (reference sequence). Trimming shortened V by 5 bases and J by 7 bases, and 21 bases separated the two germline ends. The CDR3 consists of 15 residues. The sample comprised peripheral blood. The gene calls are TRBV27 and TRBJ2-7; D is unclear. The source of this sequence is a man in his 60s with acute or convalescent COVID-19. The DNA of the CDR3 is TGTGCCAGCAGTCACCAACATTCCCCTTCCAGGGAGCAGTACTTC. Protein sequence: CASSHQHSPSREQYF.